This T cell receptor beta chain was obtained from a study of cytomegalovirus exposure and HLA in healthy donors. For the study at large: Among the 400 or so donors who were genotyped, about 80% fell in the genetic ancestry cluster that is associated with self-reported Caucasian donors.

Germline loops: CDR1 MGHRA, CDR2 YSYEKL. This CDR3 has 14 residues. Trimming left V 0 bases short and J 5 bases short, with 10 bases between. This clone has just a few counts. Its antigen is unidentified. PCR amplification relied on 60 Vbeta primers (plus 13 Jbeta primers). Sequencing used immunoSEQ multiplex PCR; TCRdb keeps in-frame clones, though not all of them. The sample records under 80,000 clones, approximately 67% being singletons. Study-level points and caveats: In a later analysis, several top co-occurrence clusters appeared linked to parvovirus B19, influenza, CMV and Epstein-Barr virus. Association of a missense DCLRE1C variant with TCR beta V- and J-gene trimming was reported in a later analysis.

The rearrangement uses TRBV4-1 and TRBJ1-2; D gene uncertain. This receptor was taken from a woman in her 30s in good health and CMV-seronegative. Sequencing input: PBMCs. CDR3: CASSQESPNYGYTF. In DNA form, the CDR3 reads TGCGCCAGCAGCCAAGAGTCCCCAAATTATGGCTACACCTTC.